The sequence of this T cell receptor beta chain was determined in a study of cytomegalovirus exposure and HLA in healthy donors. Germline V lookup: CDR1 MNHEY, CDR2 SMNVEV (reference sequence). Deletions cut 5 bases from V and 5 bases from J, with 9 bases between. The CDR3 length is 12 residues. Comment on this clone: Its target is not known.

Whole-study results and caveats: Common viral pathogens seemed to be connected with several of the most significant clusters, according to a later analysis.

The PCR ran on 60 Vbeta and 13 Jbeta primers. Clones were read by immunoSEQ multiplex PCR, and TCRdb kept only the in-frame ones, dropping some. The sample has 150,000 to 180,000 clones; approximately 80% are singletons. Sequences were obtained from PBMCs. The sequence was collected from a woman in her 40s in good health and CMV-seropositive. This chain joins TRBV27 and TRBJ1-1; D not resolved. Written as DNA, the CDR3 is TGTGCCAGCAGTGTGCGGGGAACTGAAGCTTTCTTT. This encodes CASSVRGTEAFF.